Presented here are 29 T cell receptor beta chains from one specimen sequenced in a study of blood T cell repertoires in COVID-19 (dated by TCRdb to the early 2020s). To prepare the library, the immunoSEQ multiplex PCR assay was applied. This is the immuneACCESS table as TCRdb keeps it, with only in-frame sequences that have V and J called. A part of the clones is gone; compared with another copy, unresolved V genes explain less than half, and the rest is unexplained. The sample profile shows about 50,000 clones; about 86% of them were found once. The ten largest clones capture around 6% of the sample. Sequences were obtained from peripheral blood. All receptors come from an elderly woman with acute or convalescent COVID-19.

The V and J genes are TRBV21-1 and TRBJ2-1; the table gives TRBD2 as D, unverified against the DNA. TRBV21-1 is given as a pseudogene. The CDR3 extends over 17 amino acids. The CDR3 loop is CASSKVLGGGASNEQFF. The CDR3, as DNA: TGTGCCAGCAGCAAAGTTCTCGGCGGGGGGGCCTCCAATGAGCAGTTCTTC.

This chain connects TRBV4-2 to TRBJ1-4, with D perhaps matching TRBD1 (5 bases). The V gene's germline CDR1 is LGHNA and CDR2 YNFKEQ. This CDR3 is 16 amino acids long. The germline V and J ends were trimmed by 3 bases and 5 bases, with 16 bases remaining between them. The CDR3 is CASSQDASTVNEKLFF. The CDR3, as DNA: TGTGCCAGCAGCCAGGATGCGTCGACAGTCAATGAAAAACTGTTTTTT.

This clone was recorded only once. V gene TRBV10-3 combines with J gene TRBJ2-7; D uncertain. Germline V CDR1 and CDR2: ENHRY, SYGVKD. Trimming removed 3 bases at V and 13 bases at J, with 25 bases between. The CDR3 totals 15 residues. CDR3 residues: CAISDPGSPGEASYF. Written as DNA, the CDR3 is TGTGCCATCAGTGATCCGGGTAGCCCCGGTGAAGCAAGCTACTTC.

V is TRBV27 and J is TRBJ1-2; 7 nucleotides line up with TRBD1. CDR1 and CDR2 (germline): MNHEY, SMNVEV (reference sequence). The CDR3 runs 13 residues. The trim removed 3 bases at V and 6 bases at J, leaving 4 bases unmatched. CDR3 in amino acids: CASSFGTADGYTF. Here the CDR3 DNA reads TGTGCCAGCAGTTTCGGGACAGCGGATGGCTACACCTTC.

This clone has only a few counts. The chain carries TRBV6-6 and TRBJ1-2; D uncertain. CDR3 length: 16 amino acids. The germline gives CDR1 MNHNY, CDR2 SVGAGI (reference sequence). Between the trimmed V and J ends, which lost 5 bases and 0 bases, there was a span of 16 bases. CDR3 DNA sequence: TGTGCCAGCAGTCCCCCAATTGGCAAACCTAACTATGGCTACACCTTC. This encodes CASSPPIGKPNYGYTF.

The genes are TRBV6-5 and TRBJ1-3, with 7 bases that match TRBD1. Looked up from germline, CDR1 is MNHEY and CDR2 is SVGAGI. This CDR3 comprises 15 residues. V shed 2 bases and J 4 bases; nucleotides not matched to a gene: 5. CDR3 sequence (DNA): TGTGCCAGCAGTTACGACAGGGTTGGGGGAAACACCATATATTTT. It translates to CASSYDRVGGNTIYF.

J is TRBJ2-1 and V is TRBV30, with D perhaps TRBD2 (6 bases). Germline V lookup: CDR1 GTSNPN, CDR2 SVGIG (reference sequence). Between the trimmed V and J ends, which lost 2 bases and 4 bases, there was a span of 18 bases. The CDR3 runs 16 residues. CDR3 amino acids: CAWSPVSVRGYNEQFF. In nucleotides, the CDR3 is TGTGCCTGGAGTCCCGTATCTGTTCGGGGGTACAATGAGCAGTTCTTC.

This clone has more than one count but fewer than ten. V and J are TRBV6-5 and TRBJ2-7, with 7 nucleotides matching TRBD1. From germline, CDR1 is MNHEY and CDR2 SVGAGI. The CDR3 spans 16 residues. J lost 4 bases, V lost 4 bases, and 13 bases had no gene match. The CDR3 DNA reads as TGTGCCAGCAGTTTATCAACCGGGACAGTTAGATACGAGCAGTACTTC. As protein: CASSLSTGTVRYEQYF.

This clone was seen only a few times. V is TRBV24-1 and J is TRBJ2-1; D is perhaps TRBD2 (5 bases). The CDR3 covers 15 residues. Deletions cut 3 bases from V and 8 bases from J, with 16 bases between. Germline V gene sequence: CDR1 KGHDR, CDR2 SFDVKD. The DNA of the CDR3 is TGTGCCACCAGTGATAGTCTAGCCGGTGGTGATGAGCAGTTCTTC. It yields the protein CATSDSLAGGDEQFF.

This clone was found once. The chain carries TRBV10-2 and TRBJ1-1; no firm D call. Germline V gives CDR1 WSHSY, CDR2 SAAADI. CDR3 length equals 13 residues. V lost 6 bases to trimming and J lost 3 bases, with 11 bases between them. CDR3 amino acids: CASRTTRDTEAFF. CDR3 nucleotides: TGCGCCAGCAGAACCACGAGAGACACTGAAGCTTTCTTT.

The chain is built from TRBV5-1 and TRBJ1-5, with TRBD1 matching 8 bases. Germline CDR1 is SGHRS and CDR2 is YFSETQ. Unmatched junction bases numbered 7, after V lost 4 bases and J lost 1 base. The CDR3 runs to 16 residues. CDR3 loop: CASSDGTGKSNQPQHF. CDR3 DNA: TGCGCCAGCAGCGACGGGACAGGAAAGAGCAATCAGCCCCAGCATTTT.

The chain has TRBV10-2 and TRBJ2-5, with 13 nucleotides matching TRBD2. The CDR3 has 15 amino acids. CDR1 WSHSY and CDR2 SAAADI come from the germline V gene. V lost 5 bases to trimming and J lost 5 bases; unmatched junction nucleotides: 5. This CDR3 reads CASSTSGGAGETQYF. DNA for the CDR3: TGCGCCAGCAGTACTAGCGGGGGGGCCGGGGAGACCCAGTACTTC.

The chain has TRBV15 and TRBJ2-1, with no clear D. Between the trimmed V and J ends, which lost 1 base and 7 bases, there was a span of 14 bases. Germline CDR1 is LNHNV and CDR2 is YYDKDF (reference sequence). There are 15 residues in the CDR3. The CDR3 DNA sequence: TGTGCCACCAGCAGAGCCCCTCGTCGCCAGAATGAGCAGTTCTTC. This sequence encodes CATSRAPRRQNEQFF.

The chain has TRBV5-6 and TRBJ2-1, with 9 bases matching TRBD2. The germline gives CDR1 SGHDT, CDR2 YYEEEE. The CDR3 consists of 15 residues. J was trimmed by 3 bases and V by 6 bases; bases with no gene match: 7. The DNA for the CDR3 is TGTGCCAGCACCAAGAGCGGGGGGAGCTACAATGAGCAGTTCTTC. This gives the protein CASTKSGGSYNEQFF.

In this sample, this clone turned up once. This sequence joins TRBV10-3 and TRBJ1-5, with TRBD1 identical over 7 bases. Germline CDR1 reads ENHRY; CDR2 reads SYGVKD. The V gene end was trimmed by 6 bases and the J gene end by 4 bases; junction bases not matched to a gene: 6. This CDR3 is built from 14 residues. The chain's CDR3 is CAIRSDRDNQPQHF. The CDR3 DNA sequence: TGTGCCATCAGATCCGACAGGGATAATCAGCCCCAGCATTTT.

This clone has only one observation. V usage is TRBV14 and J usage is TRBJ2-5, with TRBD2 matching 7 bases. CDR3 size: 17 residues. Germline CDR1 and CDR2: SGHDN and FVKESK. The junction had 9 bases not matched to a gene; V was cut back by 2 bases and J by 0 bases. The CDR3 DNA follows: TGTGCCAGCAGCCAACTCGGACTAGGGATTAACCAAGAGACCCAGTACTTC. Translated: CASSQLGLGINQETQYF.

This clone occurred once. Distinct nucleotide sequences in the sample also encode this CDR3. The chain combines TRBV5-6 with TRBJ2-5, with TRBD1 as a possible D gene (6 bases). In germline, CDR1 is SGHDT, CDR2 YYEEEE. The CDR3 is made up of 14 amino acids. V was cut by 4 bases and J by 2 bases, with 12 bases left in between. The CDR3 spells CASSAQGPQETQYF. The CDR3 nucleotides are TGTGCCAGCAGCGCACAGGGTCCGCAAGAGACCCAGTACTTC.

V and J are TRBV7-9 and TRBJ2-3; 7 nucleotides match TRBD1. The V and J ends lost 3 bases and 7 bases, in that order; junction bases with no gene match: 10. The CDR3 is 15 residues long. Looked up from germline, CDR1 is SEHNR and CDR2 is FQNEAQ (reference sequence). CDR3 nucleotide sequence: TGTGCCAGCAGCTTTCGTCGAGGGGGCATATATACGCAGTATTTT. Translated, it gives CASSFRRGGIYTQYF. Using reference TRBV7-9 and TRBJ2-3 for the parts outside the CDR3, the full variable domain is DTGVSQNPRHKITKRGQNVTFRCDPISEHNRLYWYRQTLGQGPEFLTYFQNEAQLEKSRLLSDRFSAERPKGSFSTLEIQRTEQGDSAMYLCASSFRRGGIYTQYFGPGTRLTVL.

The CDR3 DNA reads as TGCGCCAGCAGCCCTGGACAGGGCGGGAACACCGGGGAGCTGTTTTTT. Protein product: CASSPGQGGNTGELFF. The rearrangement links TRBV4-1 to TRBJ2-2, with 8 bases matching TRBD1. The CDR3 spans 16 residues. The junction had 5 bases not matched to a gene; V was cut back by 4 bases and J by 1 base. Germline lookup yields CDR1 MGHRA and CDR2 YSYEKL.

This chain links TRBV28 with TRBJ2-5; the match to TRBD2 covers 11 bases. V trimming: 6 bases; J trimming: 3 bases; junction bases outside the gene matches: 6. This CDR3 has 15 amino acids. Looked up from germline, CDR1 is MDHEN and CDR2 is SYDVKM. CDR3 nucleotides: TGTGCCAGCAGGGGGGGACTAGCGGTGAAAGAGACCCAGTACTTC. It translates to CASRGGLAVKETQYF.

The genes are TRBV4-2 and TRBJ2-5, with D possibly matching TRBD2 (5 bases). Trimming cost V 0 bases and J 5 bases, with 10 bases left between them. The CDR3 contains 14 residues. The germline V gene encodes CDR1 LGHNA and CDR2 YNFKEQ. CDR3 sequence reads: CASSQDRGRETQYF. Here the CDR3 DNA reads TGTGCCAGCAGCCAAGATCGGGGAAGGGAGACCCAGTACTTC.

In its sample, this clone was seen once. CDR3 DNA sequence: TGTGCCAGCAGCCTCCCTCCGGGACTAGCGGGGGGTCAGGAGACCCAGTACTTC. Encoded protein: CASSLPPGLAGGQETQYF. The rearrangement joins TRBV5-5 to TRBJ2-5, with 15 positions matching TRBD2. The CDR3 extends over 18 amino acids. The V gene end was trimmed by 4 bases and the J gene end by 5 bases; junction bases not matched to a gene: 12. CDR1 is SGHKS and CDR2 is YYEKEE in the germline V gene (reference sequence).

A single count supports this clone. The J gene is TRBJ1-2, the V gene TRBV5-4; the match to TRBD1 covers 8 bases. The CDR3 covers 14 residues. Germline assignment: CDR1 SGHNT and CDR2 YYREEE (reference sequence). The V segment lost 0 bases and the J segment 4 bases; nucleotides outside the gene matches: 2. The chain's CDR3 is CASSLGTGSYGYTF. For the CDR3, the DNA is TGTGCCAGCAGCTTGGGGACAGGGAGCTATGGCTACACCTTC.

V gene TRBV7-3 combines with J gene TRBJ1-6; 8 nucleotides align to TRBD1. Trimming cost V 1 base and J 5 bases; bases outside gene matches: 1. This CDR3 is 15 amino acids long. Per germline, CDR1 SGHTA and CDR2 FQGTGA. In DNA form, the CDR3 reads TGTGCCAGCAGCTTAATGGGACAGGATAATTCACCCCTCCACTTT. This gives the protein CASSLMGQDNSPLHF.

The V call is TRBV5-1, the J call TRBJ2-6; D possibly corresponds to TRBD2 (7 bases). The CDR3 runs 16 residues. V lost 0 bases, J lost 4 bases, and 11 bases lay in between. Germline CDR1 is SGHRS and CDR2 is YFSETQ. The CDR3 protein is CASSLAGGPGANVLTF. CDR3 sequence (DNA): TGCGCCAGCAGCTTGGCGGGGGGCCCCGGGGCCAACGTCCTGACTTTC.

The chain couples TRBV7-9 to TRBJ2-7; TRBD1 matches 11 bases. The CDR3 contains 13 residues. The germline V gene encodes CDR1 SEHNR and CDR2 FQNEAQ (reference sequence). Germline trimming cut 1 base from V and 9 bases from J; bases unmatched to any gene: 2. The CDR3 is CASSLGTGGRQYF. The CDR3 nucleotides read TGTGCCAGCAGCTTAGGGACAGGGGGCAGGCAGTACTTC.

The CDR3 DNA is TGTGCCAGCAGCTTAGCAGAGACAGGGGCAGGTGAAGCTTTCTTT. Translated: CASSLAETGAGEAFF. The chain joins TRBV7-6 to TRBJ1-1; 8 bases line up with TRBD1. The CDR3 is 15 amino acids. The germline gives CDR1 SGHVS, CDR2 FNYEAQ. Unmatched junction bases numbered 7, after V lost 0 bases and J lost 7 bases. Based on the CDR3 plus reference TRBV7-6 and TRBJ1-1, the full variable domain is GAGVSQSPRYKVTKRGQDVALRCDPISGHVSLYWYRQALGQGPEFLTYFNYEAQQDKSGLPNDRFSAERPEGSISTLTIQRTEQRDSAMYRCASSLAETGAGEAFFGQGTRLTVV.

This sequence joins TRBV5-6 and TRBJ2-7, with TRBD2 identical over 10 bases. CDR1 SGHDT and CDR2 YYEEEE come from the germline V gene. The CDR3 is made up of 15 amino acids. J gave up 8 bases and V 5 bases, and 13 bases lay outside the gene matches. Here the CDR3 reads CASRNEKGTSVQQYF. In nucleotides, the CDR3 is TGTGCCAGCAGAAACGAGAAAGGGACTAGCGTACAGCAGTACTTC.

The chain combines TRBV10-3 with TRBJ2-7; 8 bases line up with TRBD1. V lost 4 bases to trimming and J lost 2 bases; unmatched junction nucleotides: 7. The CDR3 loop spans 15 amino acids. Germline V CDR1 and CDR2: ENHRY, SYGVKD. CDR3 DNA: TGTGCCATCAGTGCTGGACAGGGTATCACCTACGAGCAGTACTTC. Translated: CAISAGQGITYEQYF.